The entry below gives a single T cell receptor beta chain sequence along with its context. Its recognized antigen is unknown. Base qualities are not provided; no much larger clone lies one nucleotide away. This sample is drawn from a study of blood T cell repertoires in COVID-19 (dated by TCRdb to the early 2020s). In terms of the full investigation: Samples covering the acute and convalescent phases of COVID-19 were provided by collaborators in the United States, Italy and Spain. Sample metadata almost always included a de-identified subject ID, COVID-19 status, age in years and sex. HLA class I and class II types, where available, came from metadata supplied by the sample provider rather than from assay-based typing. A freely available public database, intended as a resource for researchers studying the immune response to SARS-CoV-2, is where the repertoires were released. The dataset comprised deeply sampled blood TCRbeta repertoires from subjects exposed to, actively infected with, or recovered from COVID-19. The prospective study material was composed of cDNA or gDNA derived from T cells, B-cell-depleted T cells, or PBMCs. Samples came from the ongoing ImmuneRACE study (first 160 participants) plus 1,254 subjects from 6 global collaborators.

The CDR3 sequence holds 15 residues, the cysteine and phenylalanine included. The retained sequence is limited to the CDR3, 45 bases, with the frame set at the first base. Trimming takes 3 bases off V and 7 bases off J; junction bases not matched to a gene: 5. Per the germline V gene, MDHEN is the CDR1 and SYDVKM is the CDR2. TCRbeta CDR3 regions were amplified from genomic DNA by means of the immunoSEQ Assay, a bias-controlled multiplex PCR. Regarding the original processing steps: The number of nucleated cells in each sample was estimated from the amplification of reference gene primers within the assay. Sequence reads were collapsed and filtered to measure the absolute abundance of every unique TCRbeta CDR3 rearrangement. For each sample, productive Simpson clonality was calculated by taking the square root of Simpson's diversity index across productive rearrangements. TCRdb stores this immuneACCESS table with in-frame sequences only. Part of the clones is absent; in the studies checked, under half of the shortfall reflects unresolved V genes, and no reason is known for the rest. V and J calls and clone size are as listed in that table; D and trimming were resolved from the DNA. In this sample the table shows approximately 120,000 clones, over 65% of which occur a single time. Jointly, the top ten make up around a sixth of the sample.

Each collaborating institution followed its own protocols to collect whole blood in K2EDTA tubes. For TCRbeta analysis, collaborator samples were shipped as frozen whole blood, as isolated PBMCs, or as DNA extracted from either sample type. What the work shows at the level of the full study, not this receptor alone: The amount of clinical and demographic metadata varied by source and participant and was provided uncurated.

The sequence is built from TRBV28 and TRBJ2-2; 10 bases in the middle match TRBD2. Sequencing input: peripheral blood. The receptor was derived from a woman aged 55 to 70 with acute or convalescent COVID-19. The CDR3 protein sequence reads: CASSFPAGGFGELFF. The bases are TGTGCCAGCAGTTTCCCAGCGGGAGGGTTCGGGGAGCTGTTTTTT. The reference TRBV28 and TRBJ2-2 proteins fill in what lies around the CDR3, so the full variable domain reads DVKVTQSSRYLVKRTGEKVFLECVQDMDHENMFWYRQDPGLGLRLIYFSYDVKMKEKGDIPEGYSVSREKKERFSLILESASTNQTSMYLCASSFPAGGFGELFFGEGSRLTVL.